This paragraph reports one T cell receptor beta chain. Compared with germline, one end of the junction differs, possibly owing to a read error. This entry comes from a study of control samples from healthy donors and cancer patients. Measured with immunoSEQ multiplex PCR; TCRdb has only the in-frame clones, and not every one. The data hold about 80,000 clones, with around 84% observed a single time. The clonotype was recovered from a man aged 60 to 75 with head and neck cancer. Sequencing was carried out using PBMCs.

As DNA, the CDR3 is TGTGCCAGCAGTTTACTAGCGGGGGGGTTGATCTTC. It specifies CASSLLAGGLIF. The chain uses TRBV27 and TRBJ2-1, with TRBD2 matching 12 bases. CDR3 length equals 12 residues. Germline loops: CDR1 MNHEY, CDR2 SMNVEV (reference sequence).